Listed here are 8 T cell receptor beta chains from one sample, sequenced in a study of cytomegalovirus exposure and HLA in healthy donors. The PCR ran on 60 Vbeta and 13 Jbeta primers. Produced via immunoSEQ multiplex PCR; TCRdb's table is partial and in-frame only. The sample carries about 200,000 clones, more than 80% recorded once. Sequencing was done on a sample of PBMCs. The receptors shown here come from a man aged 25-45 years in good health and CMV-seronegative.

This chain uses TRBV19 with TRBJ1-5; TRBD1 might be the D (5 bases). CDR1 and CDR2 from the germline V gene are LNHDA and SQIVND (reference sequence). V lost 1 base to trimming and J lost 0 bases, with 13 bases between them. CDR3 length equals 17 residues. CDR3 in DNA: TGTGCCAGTAGTATAGTTTCAGGCGGACATAGCAATCAGCCCCAGCATTTT. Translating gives CASSIVSGGHSNQPQHF.

Here the CDR3 reads CASSDVKTDTYEQYF. The CDR3 DNA sequence: TGTGCCAGCAGTGACGTTAAGACAGACACCTACGAGCAGTACTTC. This chain links TRBV6-1 with TRBJ2-7; D perhaps matches TRBD1 (5 bases). The CDR3 length is 15 residues. Germline CDR1 reads MNHNS; CDR2 reads SASEGT. V lost 3 bases and J 2 bases, leaving 14 bases between the germline ends.

The CDR3 DNA reads TGTGCCACCAGCAGCTCCGGGGGGGCTAACTATGGCTACACCTTC. Its translation is CATSSSGGANYGYTF. The chain employs TRBV15 and TRBJ1-2, with a possible D match to TRBD1 (5 bases). This CDR3 has 15 amino acids. V lost 3 bases and J lost 0, with 11 bases in between. The germline CDR1 and CDR2 sequences are LNHNV and YYDKDF (reference sequence).

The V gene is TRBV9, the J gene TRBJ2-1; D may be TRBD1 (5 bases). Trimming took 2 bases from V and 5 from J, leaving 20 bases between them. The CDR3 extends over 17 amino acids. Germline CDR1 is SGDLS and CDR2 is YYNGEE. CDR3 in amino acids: CASSVTLHGAGNNEQFF. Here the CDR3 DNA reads TGTGCCAGCAGCGTCACACTCCATGGGGCAGGTAACAATGAGCAGTTCTTC.

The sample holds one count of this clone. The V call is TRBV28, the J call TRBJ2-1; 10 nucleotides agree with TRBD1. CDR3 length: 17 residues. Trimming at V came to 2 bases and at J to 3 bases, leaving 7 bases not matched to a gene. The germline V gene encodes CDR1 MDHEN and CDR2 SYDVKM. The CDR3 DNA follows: TGTGCCAGCAGTTTAGATTTTCGGGACAGGGGCTACAATGAGCAGTTCTTC. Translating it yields CASSLDFRDRGYNEQFF.

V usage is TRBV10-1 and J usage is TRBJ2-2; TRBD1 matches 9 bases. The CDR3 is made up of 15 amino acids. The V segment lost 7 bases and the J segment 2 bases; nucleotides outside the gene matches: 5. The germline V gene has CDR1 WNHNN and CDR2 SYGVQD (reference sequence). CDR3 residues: CASTKQGANTGELFF. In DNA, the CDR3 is TGCGCCAGCACCAAACAGGGGGCCAACACCGGGGAGCTGTTTTTT.

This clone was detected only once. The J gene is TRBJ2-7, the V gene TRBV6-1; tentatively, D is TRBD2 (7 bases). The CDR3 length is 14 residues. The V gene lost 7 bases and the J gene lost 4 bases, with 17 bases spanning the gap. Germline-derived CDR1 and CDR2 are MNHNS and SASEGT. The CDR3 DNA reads TGTGCCAGCAACACCTGGGGGGGGGCTTACGAGCAGTACTTC. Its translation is CASNTWGGAYEQYF.

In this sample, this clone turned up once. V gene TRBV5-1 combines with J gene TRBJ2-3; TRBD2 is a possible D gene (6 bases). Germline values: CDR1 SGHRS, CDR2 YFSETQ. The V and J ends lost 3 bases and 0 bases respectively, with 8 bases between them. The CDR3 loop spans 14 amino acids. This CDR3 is CASSSGTSTDTQYF. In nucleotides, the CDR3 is TGCGCCAGCAGCTCCGGGACTAGCACAGATACGCAGTATTTT.